The 5 T cell receptor beta chains reported below all come from one sample, sequenced in a study of regulatory dendritic cells for organ transplantation. Data came from immunoSEQ multiplex PCR; TCRdb stores just in-frame clones and leaves some out. The repertoire holds about 29,000 clones, with about 79% as singletons. Sample: memory CD4+ T cells from blood. This sample's subset: CD45RO+ memory T cells. The receptors stem from a human donor in good health.

V gene TRBV7-2 combines with J gene TRBJ2-3, with 7 bases identical to TRBD2. The CDR3 contains 13 residues. Losses at the gene ends were 1 base for V and 8 bases for J; bases not matched to a gene: 3. Germline CDR1 and CDR2: SGHTA and FQGNSA. The CDR3 reads CASSLGLAATQYF. CDR3 DNA sequence: TGTGCCAGCAGCTTAGGACTAGCCGCTACGCAGTATTTT.

This sequence joins TRBV5-4 and TRBJ1-3; D uncertain. Trimming pared 6 bases from V and 4 bases from J, leaving 14 bases between. The CDR3 length is 14 residues. Germline assignment: CDR1 SGHNT and CDR2 YYREEE (reference sequence). The CDR3 bases are TGTGCCAGCACGAGGGATCGGTCCGGAAACACCATATATTTT. Translation gives CASTRDRSGNTIYF.

The chain links TRBV19 to TRBJ2-3, with 7 bases fitting TRBD2. CDR3 length: 16 amino acids. Germline CDR1 LNHDA, CDR2 SQIVND (reference sequence). The trim removed 1 base at V and 1 base at J, leaving 5 bases unmatched. CDR3 nucleotide sequence: TGTGCCAGTAGTATAGTGGCGGGAGTAGGCACAGATACGCAGTATTTT. It codes for CASSIVAGVGTDTQYF.

The rearrangement uses TRBV6-6 and TRBJ2-7, with a weak D call TRBD2 (5 bases). This CDR3 spans 14 amino acids. Germline V gene sequence: CDR1 MNHNY, CDR2 SVGAGI (reference sequence). Trimming pared 2 bases from V and 5 bases from J, leaving 13 bases between. The CDR3 bases are TGTGCCAGCAGTTACAATTGGGAGTCCGACGAGCAGTACTTC. Translation: CASSYNWESDEQYF.

The table lists this clone with a few counts. The chain uses TRBV11-3 and TRBJ1-1; D is unclear. V lost 0 bases and J 4 bases, leaving 9 bases between the germline ends. CDR3 size: 14 residues. The germline gives CDR1 SGHNT, CDR2 YENEEA. The DNA for the CDR3 is TGTGCCAGCAGCTTAGATGGGCAGGCCACTGAAGCTTTCTTT. Translating gives CASSLDGQATEAFF. Using reference TRBV11-3 and TRBJ1-1 for the parts outside the CDR3, the full variable domain is EAGVVQSPRYKIIEKKQPVAFWCNPISGHNTLYWYLQNLGQGPELLIRYENEEAVDDSQLPKDRFSAERLKGVDSTLKIQPAELGDSAVYLCASSLDGQATEAFFGQGTRLTVV.